This T cell receptor (beta chain) was profiled in a study of tissue T cells after allogeneic stem cell transplantation. General study results and limits: Only a limited share of tissue TCRs appeared in blood or spleen.

V lost 5 bases and J lost 4, with 16 bases in between. The CDR3 length is 15 residues. CDR1 is SGHVS, CDR2 FQNEAQ, per germline. Sequencing was performed with immunoSEQ multiplex PCR; in TCRdb, only in-frame clones are kept and a portion is missing. The sample carries about 5,100 clones, more than 60% recorded once. Remarks on this clone: Its antigen is not known.

The origin of this receptor is a female donor at least 60 years old with lung cancer. V and J are TRBV7-8 and TRBJ2-3; D may be TRBD1 or TRBD2 (5 bases each). Sequenced material: tissue from the colon, taken at autopsy. The CDR3, as DNA: TGTGCCAGCAGCGGGTTGGGGGAGAGGGCAGATACGCAGTATTTT. Amino acids: CASSGLGERADTQYF.